These T cell receptor beta chains were read from a single sample in a study of identical twins. From the 5' RACE reads, TCRdb called clonotypes with MiXCR, one entry per CDR3 protein. There are approximately 1.8 million distinct CDR3 sequences in the sample; around 29% occur only once, and under 0.35% lies in the top ten. The material sequenced was cord blood. Receptor source: a newborn girl in good health. The CDR3 runs from the conserved cysteine through the conserved F or W.

TRBV11-3 CASSLLATNEQFF
TRBV6-2/TRBV6-3 CASSYTENYGYTF
TRBV20-1 CSAPSGVGTEAFF
TRBV29-1 CSAGSPLSYGYTF
TRBV20-1 CSANGWGRGYNEQYF
TRBV20-1 CSAIGGQTYEQYF
TRBV7-9 CASSLDWQAFF
TRBV20-1 CSASLVTGGDQPQHF
TRBV9 CASSLPGLAAYNEQYF
TRBV7-9 CASSLGQGAYTGELFF
TRBV4-1 CASSQEGLGYSYEQYF
TRBV19 CASSNSSGEETQYF
TRBV20-1 CSARAAGTGYGSDTQYF
TRBV27 CASSLRRAGRTYEQYF
TRBV20-1 CSARGGGALNYGYTF
TRBV4-2 CASSQEGPTYNEQFF
TRBV12-3/TRBV12-4 CASRSSGRGSDTQYF
TRBV20-1 CSARALGGSGETQYF
TRBV19 CASTPLAGVHEQFF
TRBV5-6 CASSRVAEQYF
TRBV4-1 CASSQEGQNSYEQYF
TRBV10-3 CAISGPDSPYERYF
TRBV6-1 CASSGGGFRNEQFF
TRBV4-1 CASSQGGLAGIYEQYF
TRBV4-1 CASSQDSRTGGNEQYF
TRBV9 CASSVLTGVYNEQFF
TRBV13 CASSLARGTMDEQFF
TRBV28 CASSELAGGPNNEQFF
TRBV18 CASSAGLAGGGTDTQYF
TRBV20-1 CSATPLGTAPYEQYF
TRBV20-1 CSAKSGEGYNEQFF
TRBV7-9 CASSLNSYSNQPQHF
TRBV28 CASSSRRLAGGVLYEQYF
TRBV6-5 CASSYSNRPASEQYF
TRBV6-6 CASSYSWDSNEQFF
TRBV2 CASRSDRSTDTQYF
TRBV10-3 CAISALQSYGQYF
TRBV4-2 CASSQAPSREQYF
TRBV21-1 CASSKATGGHRGNEQFF
TRBV29-1 CSAVTGNEQYF
TRBV4-1 CASSQDRGEDTQYF
TRBV2 CASSEAGSGYSPLHF
TRBV12-3/TRBV12-4 CASKREEGYEQYF
TRBV20-1 CSAKGQLYEQYF
TRBV29-1 CSVGTGAGRDQPQHF
TRBV12-3/TRBV12-4 CASSPGLAGSLDTQYF
TRBV20-1 CSARVLAGGFQETQYF